One T cell receptor (beta chain) is described in this entry. V was pared by 6 bases and J by 0 bases, with 11 bases between. Germline-derived CDR1 and CDR2 are KGHSH and LQKENI. The CDR3 is made up of 14 amino acids. These data come from a study of T cell changes during pregnancy in multiple sclerosis. Here immunoSEQ multiplex PCR was the method, and the copy in TCRdb shows in-frame clones only, minus some. The sample holds about 77,000 clones; roughly 91% are singletons and the top ten take about 2.5%. The input for sequencing was peripheral blood, taken after pregnancy. The clonotype originates from a female donor in good health, enrolled as a control in a pregnancy study. The V gene is TRBV18, the J gene TRBJ2-5, with a weak D call TRBD1 (5 bases). CDR3 coding DNA: TGTGCCAGCTCCCCGACAGAGTACCAAGAGACCCAGTACTTC. Translated: CASSPTEYQETQYF.